What follows is one T cell receptor (beta chain) and its context. What it recognizes is unknown. Using immunoSEQ multiplex PCR, the repertoire was profiled, and TCRdb retains in-frame clones only, with some absent. Of 25,000 to 35,000 clones detected, more than 75% appear once; the ten largest clones hold over 10%. The data derive from a study of T cells in localized non-small cell lung cancer. Study results and caveats: Clonality of T cells reached its maximum in uninvolved adjacent lung, surpassing tumor.

CDR3 length equals 15 residues. The germline V gene has CDR1 SGDLS and CDR2 YYNGEE. V lost 0 bases to trimming and J lost 7 bases; unmatched junction nucleotides: 8. Sequencing used peripheral blood, obtained before any cancer treatment. This chain joins TRBV9 and TRBJ2-7, with 9 bases lining up with TRBD2. The TCR comes from a female donor over 55 with stage III squamous cell lung carcinoma. CDR3 sequence: CASSVDGSGSREQYF. CDR3 in DNA: TGTGCCAGCAGCGTAGATGGTAGCGGGAGCCGGGAGCAGTACTTC.